A single TCR beta chain is shown here with its context. The antigen remains undetermined. This record comes from a study of shared clonotypes between healthy human individuals. Study-wide findings and caveats: It was expected that sequencing depth would affect clonotype sharing among donors. Non-shared clonotypes had lower generation probabilities than those shared by all four donors. Naive CD4 clonotypes were shared across a few donors at about 5.3%.

TCRdb keeps only in-frame clones here, not all; method: immunoSEQ multiplex PCR. Altogether about 1 million clones are present, around four fifths being singletons, with the ten largest covering 1.2% to 1.5%. Both subsets, CD45RA+ naive and CD45RA-negative memory, were split from the CD4+ cells. V was pared by 5 bases and J by 0 bases, with 11 bases between. This CDR3 spans 15 amino acids. Germline assignment: CDR1 SGHTA and CDR2 FQGNSA. The material sequenced was memory CD4+ T cells sorted from blood. Documented subset: CD45RA-negative fraction. This TCR came from a man in his late teens or twenties in good health. V is TRBV7-2 and J is TRBJ2-1, with D uncertain. CDR3 in amino acids: CASSKASDSYNEQFF. The CDR3 nucleotides read TGTGCCAGCAGCAAAGCCAGCGACTCCTACAATGAGCAGTTCTTC.